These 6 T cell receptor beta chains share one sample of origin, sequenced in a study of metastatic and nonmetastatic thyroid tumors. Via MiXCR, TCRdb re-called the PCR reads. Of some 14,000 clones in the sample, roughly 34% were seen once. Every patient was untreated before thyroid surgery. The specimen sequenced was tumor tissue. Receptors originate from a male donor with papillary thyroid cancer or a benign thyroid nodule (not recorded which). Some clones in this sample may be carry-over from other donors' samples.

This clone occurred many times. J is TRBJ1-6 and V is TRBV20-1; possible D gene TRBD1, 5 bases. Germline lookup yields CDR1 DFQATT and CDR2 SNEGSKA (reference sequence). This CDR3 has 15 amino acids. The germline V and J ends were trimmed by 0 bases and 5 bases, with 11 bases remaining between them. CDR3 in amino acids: CSARERTHNNSPLHF. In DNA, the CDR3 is TGCAGTGCTAGAGAACGGACACATAATAATTCACCCCTCCACTTT.

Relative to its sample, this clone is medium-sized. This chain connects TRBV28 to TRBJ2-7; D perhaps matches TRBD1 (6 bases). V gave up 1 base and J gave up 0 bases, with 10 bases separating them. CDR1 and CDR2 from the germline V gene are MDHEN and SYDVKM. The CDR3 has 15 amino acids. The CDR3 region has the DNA TGTGCCAGCAGTTTATCAGGGGTAATCTCCTACGAGCAGTACTTC. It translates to CASSLSGVISYEQYF.

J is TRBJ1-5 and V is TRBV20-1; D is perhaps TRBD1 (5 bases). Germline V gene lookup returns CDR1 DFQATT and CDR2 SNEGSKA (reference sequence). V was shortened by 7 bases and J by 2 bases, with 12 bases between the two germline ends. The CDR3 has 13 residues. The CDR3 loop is CSGAGSCNQPQHF. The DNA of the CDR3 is TGCAGTGGTGCAGGGTCTTGCAATCAGCCCCAGCATTTT.

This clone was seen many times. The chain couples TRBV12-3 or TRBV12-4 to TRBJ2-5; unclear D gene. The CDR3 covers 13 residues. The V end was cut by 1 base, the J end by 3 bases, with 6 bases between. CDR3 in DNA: TGTGCCAGCAGTTTAGTCTGGAAAGAGACCCAGTACTTC. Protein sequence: CASSLVWKETQYF.

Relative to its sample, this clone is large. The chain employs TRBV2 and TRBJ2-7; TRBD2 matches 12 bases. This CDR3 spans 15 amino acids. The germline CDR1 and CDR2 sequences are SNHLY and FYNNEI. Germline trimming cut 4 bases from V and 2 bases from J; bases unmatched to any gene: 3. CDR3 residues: CASSALAGGTYEQYF. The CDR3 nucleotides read TGTGCCAGCAGTGCCCTAGCGGGGGGGACCTACGAGCAGTACTTC.

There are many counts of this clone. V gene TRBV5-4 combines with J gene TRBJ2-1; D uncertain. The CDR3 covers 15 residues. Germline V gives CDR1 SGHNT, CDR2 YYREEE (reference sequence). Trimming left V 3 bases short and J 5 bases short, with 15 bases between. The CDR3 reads CASSSGLIGDNEQFF. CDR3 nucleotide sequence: TGTGCCAGCAGCTCGGGTCTTATAGGTGACAATGAGCAGTTCTTC.